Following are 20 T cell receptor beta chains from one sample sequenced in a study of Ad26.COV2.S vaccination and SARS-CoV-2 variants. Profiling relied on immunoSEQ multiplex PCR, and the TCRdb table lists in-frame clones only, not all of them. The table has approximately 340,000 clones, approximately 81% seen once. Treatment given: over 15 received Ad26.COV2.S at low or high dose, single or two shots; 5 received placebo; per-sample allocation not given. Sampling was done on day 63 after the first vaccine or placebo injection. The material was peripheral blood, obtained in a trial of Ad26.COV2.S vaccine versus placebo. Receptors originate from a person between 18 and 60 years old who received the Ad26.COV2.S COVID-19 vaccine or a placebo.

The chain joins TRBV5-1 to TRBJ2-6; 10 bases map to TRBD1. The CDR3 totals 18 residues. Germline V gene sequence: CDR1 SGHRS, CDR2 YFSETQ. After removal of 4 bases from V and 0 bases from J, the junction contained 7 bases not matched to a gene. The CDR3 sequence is CASSKDGQGVSGANVLTF. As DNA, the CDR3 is TGCGCCAGCAGCAAGGACGGACAGGGGGTCTCTGGGGCCAACGTCCTGACTTTC.

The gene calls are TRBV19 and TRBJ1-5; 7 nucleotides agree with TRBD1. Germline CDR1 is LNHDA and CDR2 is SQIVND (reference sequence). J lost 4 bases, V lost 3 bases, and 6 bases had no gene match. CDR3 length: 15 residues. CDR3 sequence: CASSITAGGNQPQHF. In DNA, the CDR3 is TGTGCCAGTAGTATCACGGCAGGGGGAAATCAGCCCCAGCATTTT.

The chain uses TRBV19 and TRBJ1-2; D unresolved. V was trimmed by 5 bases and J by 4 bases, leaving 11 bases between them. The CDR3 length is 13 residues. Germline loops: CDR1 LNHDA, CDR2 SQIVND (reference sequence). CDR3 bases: TGTGCCAGTAGTCCCGCCTACAGCTATGGCTACACCTTC. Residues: CASSPAYSYGYTF.

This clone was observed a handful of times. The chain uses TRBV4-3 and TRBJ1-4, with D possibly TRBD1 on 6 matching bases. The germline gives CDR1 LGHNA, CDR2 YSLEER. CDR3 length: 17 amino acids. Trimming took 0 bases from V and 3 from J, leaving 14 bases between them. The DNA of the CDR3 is TGCGCCAGCAGCCAAGACTGGGGGCGGTTAGCTAATGAAAAACTGTTTTTT. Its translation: CASSQDWGRLANEKLFF.

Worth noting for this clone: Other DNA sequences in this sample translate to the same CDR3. CDR3 residues: CASSTGTASEAFF. DNA of the CDR3: TGCGCCAGCAGCACCGGAACAGCTTCTGAAGCTTTCTTT. This chain uses TRBV5-1 with TRBJ1-1; D call uncertain. V was shortened by 4 bases and J by 6 bases, with 13 bases between the two germline ends. The CDR3 length is 13 residues. Germline V gives CDR1 SGHRS, CDR2 YFSETQ.

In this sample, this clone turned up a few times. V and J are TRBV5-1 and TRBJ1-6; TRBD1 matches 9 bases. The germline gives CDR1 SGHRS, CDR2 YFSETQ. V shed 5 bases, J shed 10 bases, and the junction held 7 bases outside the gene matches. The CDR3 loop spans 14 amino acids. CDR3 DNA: TGCGCCAGCAGGCTGGGACAGGGAGAATCACCCCTCCACTTT. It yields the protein CASRLGQGESPLHF.

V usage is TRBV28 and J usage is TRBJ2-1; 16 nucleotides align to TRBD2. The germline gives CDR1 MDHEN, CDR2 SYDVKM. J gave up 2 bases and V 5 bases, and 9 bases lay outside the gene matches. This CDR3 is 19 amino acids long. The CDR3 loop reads CASSTMGLAGGKAYNEQFF. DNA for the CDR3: TGTGCCAGCAGTACCATGGGACTAGCGGGAGGGAAGGCCTACAATGAGCAGTTCTTC.

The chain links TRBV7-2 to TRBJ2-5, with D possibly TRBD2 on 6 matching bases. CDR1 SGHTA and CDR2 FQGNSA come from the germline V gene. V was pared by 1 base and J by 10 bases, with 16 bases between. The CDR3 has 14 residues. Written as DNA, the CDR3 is TGTGCCAGCAGCTTAGGGCCGACCGACGGGGGCCAGTACTTC. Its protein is CASSLGPTDGGQYF.

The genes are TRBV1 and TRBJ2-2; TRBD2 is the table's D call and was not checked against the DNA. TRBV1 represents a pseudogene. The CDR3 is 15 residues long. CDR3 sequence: CTSSQDPGGTGELFF. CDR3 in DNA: TGCACCAGCAGCCAAGATCCCGGGGGGACCGGGGAGCTGTTTTTT.

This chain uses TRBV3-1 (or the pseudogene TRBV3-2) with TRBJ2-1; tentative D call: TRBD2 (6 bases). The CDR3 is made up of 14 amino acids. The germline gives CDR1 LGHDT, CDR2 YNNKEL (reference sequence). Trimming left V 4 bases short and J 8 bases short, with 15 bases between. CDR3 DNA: TGTGCCAGCAGCCTCTTTACTAGCTTGGATGAGCAGTTCTTC. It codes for CASSLFTSLDEQFF.

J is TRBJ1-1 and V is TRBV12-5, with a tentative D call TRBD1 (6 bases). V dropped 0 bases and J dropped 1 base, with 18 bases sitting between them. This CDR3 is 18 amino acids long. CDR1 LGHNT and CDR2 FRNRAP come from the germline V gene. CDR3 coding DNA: TGTGCTAGTGGTTTGGTAGTCCCGCAGGGGACACGGAACACTGAAGCTTTCTTT. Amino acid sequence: CASGLVVPQGTRNTEAFF.

CDR3 sequence reads: CSVGGSVNTGELFF. The CDR3 DNA reads as TGCAGCGTTGGTGGGTCGGTGAACACCGGGGAGCTGTTTTTT. The V gene is TRBV29-1, the J gene TRBJ2-2; D not resolved. Germline assignment: CDR1 SQVTM and CDR2 ANQGSEA. This CDR3 is built from 14 residues. V lost 4 bases and J 1 base, leaving 10 bases between the germline ends.

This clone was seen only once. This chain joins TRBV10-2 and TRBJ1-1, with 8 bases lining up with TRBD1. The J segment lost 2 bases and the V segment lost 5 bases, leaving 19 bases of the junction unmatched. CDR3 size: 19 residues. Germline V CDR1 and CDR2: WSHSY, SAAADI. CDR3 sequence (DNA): TGCGCCAGCAGTACCGCTAGAATGTACTCACAGGGGGAAAACACTGAAGCTTTCTTT. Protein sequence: CASSTARMYSQGENTEAFF.

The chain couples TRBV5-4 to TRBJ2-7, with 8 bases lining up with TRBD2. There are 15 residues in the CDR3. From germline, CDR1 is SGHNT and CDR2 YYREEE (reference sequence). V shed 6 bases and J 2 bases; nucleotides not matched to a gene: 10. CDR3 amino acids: CASMPSAGATYEQYF. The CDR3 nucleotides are TGTGCCAGCATGCCGTCAGCGGGAGCGACCTACGAGCAGTACTTC. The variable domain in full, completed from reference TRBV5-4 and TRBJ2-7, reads ETGVTQSPTHLIKTRGQQVTLRCSSQSGHNTVSWYQQALGQGPQFIFQYYREEENGRGNFPPRFSGLQFPNYSSELNVNALELDDSALYLCASMPSAGATYEQYFGPGTRLTVT.

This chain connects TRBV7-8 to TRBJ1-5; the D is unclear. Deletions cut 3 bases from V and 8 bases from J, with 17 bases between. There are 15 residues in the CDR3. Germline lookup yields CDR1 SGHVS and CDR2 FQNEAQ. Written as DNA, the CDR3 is TGTGCCAGCAGCTTGGGTCGCACTGGTATAGAGCCCCAGCATTTT. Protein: CASSLGRTGIEPQHF.

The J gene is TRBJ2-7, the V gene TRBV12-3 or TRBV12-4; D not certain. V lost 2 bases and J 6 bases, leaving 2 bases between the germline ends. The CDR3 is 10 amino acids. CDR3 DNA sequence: TGTGCCAGCAGTTTATTCGAGCAGTACTTC. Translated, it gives CASSLFEQYF.

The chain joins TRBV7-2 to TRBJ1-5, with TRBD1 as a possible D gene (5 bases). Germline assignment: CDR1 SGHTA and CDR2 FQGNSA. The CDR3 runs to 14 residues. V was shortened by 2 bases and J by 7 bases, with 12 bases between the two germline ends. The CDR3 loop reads CASSLNGQGQPQHF. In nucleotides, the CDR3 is TGTGCCAGCAGCTTAAACGGTCAGGGACAGCCCCAGCATTTT.

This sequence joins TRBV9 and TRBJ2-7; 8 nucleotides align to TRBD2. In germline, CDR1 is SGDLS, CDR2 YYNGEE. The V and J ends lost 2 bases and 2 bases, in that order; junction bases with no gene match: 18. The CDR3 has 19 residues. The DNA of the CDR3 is TGTGCCAGCAGCGTCGCAGGGGTCGCAGGCAGCGGGGGAACCTACGAGCAGTACTTC. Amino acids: CASSVAGVAGSGGTYEQYF.

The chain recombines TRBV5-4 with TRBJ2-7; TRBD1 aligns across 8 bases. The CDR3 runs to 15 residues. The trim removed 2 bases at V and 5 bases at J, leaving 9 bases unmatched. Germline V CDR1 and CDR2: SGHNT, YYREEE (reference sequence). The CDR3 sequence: CASSLSGGAPHEQYF. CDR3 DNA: TGTGCCAGCAGCTTATCAGGGGGCGCCCCCCACGAGCAGTACTTC. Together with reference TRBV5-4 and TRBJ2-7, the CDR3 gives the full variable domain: ETGVTQSPTHLIKTRGQQVTLRCSSQSGHNTVSWYQQALGQGPQFIFQYYREEENGRGNFPPRFSGLQFPNYSSELNVNALELDDSALYLCASSLSGGAPHEQYFGPGTRLTVT.

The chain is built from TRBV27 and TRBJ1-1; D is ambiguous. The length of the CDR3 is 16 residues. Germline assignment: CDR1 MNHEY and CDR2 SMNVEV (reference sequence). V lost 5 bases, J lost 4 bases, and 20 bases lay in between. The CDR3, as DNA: TGTGCCAGCAGTCCCAATCGGCAGATGATTACCACTGAAGCTTTCTTT. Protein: CASSPNRQMITTEAFF.